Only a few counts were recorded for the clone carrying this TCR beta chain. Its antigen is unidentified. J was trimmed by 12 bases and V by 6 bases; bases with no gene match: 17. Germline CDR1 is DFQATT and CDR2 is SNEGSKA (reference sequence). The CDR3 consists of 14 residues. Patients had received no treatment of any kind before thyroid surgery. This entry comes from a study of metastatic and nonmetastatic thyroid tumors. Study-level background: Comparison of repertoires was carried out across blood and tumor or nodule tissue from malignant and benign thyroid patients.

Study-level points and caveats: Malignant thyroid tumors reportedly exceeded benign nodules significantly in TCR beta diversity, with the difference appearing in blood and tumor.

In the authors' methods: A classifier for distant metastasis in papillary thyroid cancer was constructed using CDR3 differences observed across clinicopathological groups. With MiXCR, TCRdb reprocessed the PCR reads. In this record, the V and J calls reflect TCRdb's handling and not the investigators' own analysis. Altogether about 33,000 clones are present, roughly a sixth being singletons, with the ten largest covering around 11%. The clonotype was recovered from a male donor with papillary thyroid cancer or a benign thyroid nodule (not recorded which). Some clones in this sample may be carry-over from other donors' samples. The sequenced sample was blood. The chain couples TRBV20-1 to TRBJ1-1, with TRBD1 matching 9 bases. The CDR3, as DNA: TGCAGTGCGAATACGGGACAGGGTCATCATAAGCCTTTCTTT. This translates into CSANTGQGHHKPFF.